The clone carrying this T cell receptor (beta chain) was counted ten times or more. This sample was included in a study of T cells after yellow fever vaccination. TCR cDNA, made by 5'RACE template switching, carried an added universal primer site and UMIs. TCRdb fed the 5' RACE reads into MiXCR, producing one record per CDR3 protein. Of approximately 32,000 distinct CDR3 sequences in the sample, about 10% were seen once. The CDR3 loop spans 14 amino acids. Germline values: CDR1 MNHEY, CDR2 SMNVEV (reference sequence). V gave up 3 bases and J gave up 5 bases, with 8 bases separating them. Study observations and caveats: There was a possibility that FACS-sorted repertoires contained abundant clonotypes contaminating from the bulk population. Once the booster was given, most primary-vaccination clones reappeared, at about 96% for CD4 and 88% for CD8.

Sequenced material: PBMCs, either bulk or a sorted T-cell subset (CD4+, CD8+, memory, or dextramer-sorted; not recorded which), taken more than 14 days after the first yellow fever vaccination. The chain employs TRBV27 and TRBJ1-6; D is unclear. This TCR was recovered from a man aged 18 to 29 who received the YFV17D yellow fever vaccine. The CDR3 protein is CASSFWDDNSPLHF. The CDR3 bases are TGTGCCAGCAGTTTTTGGGATGATAATTCACCCCTCCACTTT.